These 6 T cell receptor beta chains were sequenced from one sample in a study of shared clonotypes between healthy human individuals. Sequencing used immunoSEQ multiplex PCR; TCRdb keeps in-frame clones, though not all of them. This table holds 470,000 or so clones, about 78% found once. The sequenced sample consisted of PBMCs. The receptors derive from a woman aged 40 to 50 in good health. Some clones in this sample may be carry-over from other donors' samples.

The gene calls are TRBV20-1 and TRBJ2-5, with D unresolved. V lost 3 bases to trimming and J lost 4 bases, with 6 bases between them. The V gene's germline CDR1 is DFQATT and CDR2 SNEGSKA (reference sequence). The CDR3 is 11 residues long. CDR3 in DNA: TGCAGTGCTAGCGCACGAGAGACCCAGTACTTC. As protein: CSASARETQYF.

This clone was seen many times. The chain couples TRBV6-6 to TRBJ1-5; 7 positions agree with TRBD1. CDR1 and CDR2 from the germline V gene are MNHNY and SVGAGI (reference sequence). The CDR3 contains 14 residues. The ends lost 6 bases at V and 3 bases at J; junction bases unmatched: 5. CDR3 loop: CASRAGQDNQPQHF. Here the CDR3 DNA reads TGTGCCAGCAGGGCCGGACAGGACAATCAGCCCCAGCATTTT.

The chain joins TRBV7-8 to TRBJ2-2; TRBD1 matches at 7 bases. Per germline, CDR1 SGHVS and CDR2 FQNEAQ. The CDR3 runs to 15 residues. The J segment lost 6 bases and the V segment lost 5 bases, leaving 9 bases of the junction unmatched. The DNA of the CDR3 is TGTGCCAGCAGCCCCTCCGGGACAGAGGCCGGGGAGCTGTTTTTT. Translating it yields CASSPSGTEAGELFF.

The chain joins TRBV29-1 to TRBJ2-1; no clear D. The CDR3 covers 14 residues. CDR1 SQVTM and CDR2 ANQGSEA come from the germline V gene. V dropped 3 bases and J dropped 0 bases, with 9 bases sitting between them. The CDR3 loop is CSVEPRSSYNEQFF. In nucleotides, the CDR3 is TGCAGCGTTGAGCCCCGAAGCTCCTACAATGAGCAGTTCTTC.

The chain recombines TRBV30 with TRBJ1-1; the D is unclear. Germline values: CDR1 GTSNPN, CDR2 SVGIG (reference sequence). V lost 2 bases and J lost 5, with 9 bases in between. CDR3 length: 12 amino acids. The CDR3 region is CAWSRVRTEAFF. As DNA, the CDR3 is TGTGCCTGGAGTAGGGTGAGAACTGAAGCTTTCTTT.

This clone was seen just once. This rearrangement joins TRBV2 to TRBJ2-5, with 12 nucleotides matching TRBD2. Trimming removed 7 bases from V and 1 base from J; junction bases left unmatched: 4. The V gene's germline CDR1 is SNHLY and CDR2 FYNNEI. The CDR3 is 15 residues long. This chain's CDR3 is CASTWTSGAQETQYF. The DNA of the CDR3 is TGTGCCAGCACTTGGACTAGCGGGGCCCAAGAGACCCAGTACTTC.